A selection of T cell receptor beta chains follows, all from one sample in a study of cytomegalovirus exposure and HLA in healthy donors. The table came from immunoSEQ multiplex PCR; TCRdb's copy has only in-frame clones and leaves some out. The table has 130,000 to 150,000 clones, 86% seen once. Sequencing was done on a sample of PBMCs. These receptors were taken from a young man in good health and CMV-seronegative. CDR3s include the opening cysteine and the closing phenylalanine or tryptophan. The D gene is left open where the match is weak. Clone size is shown for a subset of rows, as once, few, many or a class of expanded clone.

v_call: TRBV4-3; j_call: TRBJ2-5; d_call: TRBD2; clone_size: .; cdr3_aa: CASSQDPSGVGGTQYF; cdr3_nt: TGCGCCAGCAGCCAAGATCCTAGCGGGGTAGGAGGGACCCAGTACTTC
v_call: TRBV27; j_call: TRBJ1-1; d_call: .; clone_size: .; cdr3_aa: CASSFSGYTEAFF; cdr3_nt: TGTGCCAGCAGTTTCTCAGGGTACACTGAAGCTTTCTTT
v_call: TRBV10-3; j_call: TRBJ2-7; d_call: .; clone_size: .; cdr3_aa: CAISDGRSSYEQYF; cdr3_nt: TGTGCCATCAGTGATGGCCGAAGCTCCTACGAGCAGTACTTC
v_call: TRBV19; j_call: TRBJ1-2; d_call: .; clone_size: .; cdr3_aa: CASSIKIGWGYTF; cdr3_nt: TGTGCCAGTAGTATAAAAATCGGTTGGGGCTACACCTTC
v_call: TRBV21-1; j_call: TRBJ1-5; d_call: .; clone_size: few; cdr3_aa: CASSKESLGQLNQPQHF; cdr3_nt: TGTGCCAGCAGCAAAGAGTCCCTGGGACAGCTGAATCAGCCCCAGCATTTT
v_call: TRBV14; j_call: TRBJ2-2; d_call: .; clone_size: .; cdr3_aa: CASSQDPRGRYTGELFF; cdr3_nt: TGTGCCAGCAGCCAAGATCCACGGGGGAGGTACACCGGGGAGCTGTTTTTT
v_call: TRBV4-3; j_call: TRBJ2-2; d_call: TRBD1; clone_size: .; cdr3_aa: CASSQRTGWAGELFF; cdr3_nt: TGCGCCAGCAGCCAGAGGACAGGGTGGGCCGGGGAGCTGTTTTTT
v_call: TRBV7-9; j_call: TRBJ1-6; d_call: .; clone_size: .; cdr3_aa: CASSSDSSYNSPLHF; cdr3_nt: TGTGCCAGCAGCTCCGACAGCTCCTATAATTCACCCCTCCACTTT
v_call: TRBV18; j_call: TRBJ1-1; d_call: .; clone_size: .; cdr3_aa: CASSPAGTRNTEAFF; cdr3_nt: TGTGCCAGCTCACCCGCTGGCACAAGGAACACTGAAGCTTTCTTT
v_call: TRBV4-1; j_call: TRBJ2-7; d_call: .; clone_size: .; cdr3_aa: CASSQVGGIRYF; cdr3_nt: TGCGCCAGCAGCCAAGTGGGCGGGATTCGGTACTTC
v_call: TRBV4-3; j_call: TRBJ2-2; d_call: .; clone_size: .; cdr3_aa: CASSQDPRVMNTGELFF; cdr3_nt: TGCGCCAGCAGCCAAGATCCCAGGGTGATGAACACCGGGGAGCTGTTTTTT
v_call: TRBV4-1; j_call: TRBJ1-3; d_call: .; clone_size: .; cdr3_aa: CASSQRALNRVGNTIYF; cdr3_nt: TGCGCCAGCAGCCAAAGGGCCCTGAACAGGGTTGGAAACACCATATATTTT